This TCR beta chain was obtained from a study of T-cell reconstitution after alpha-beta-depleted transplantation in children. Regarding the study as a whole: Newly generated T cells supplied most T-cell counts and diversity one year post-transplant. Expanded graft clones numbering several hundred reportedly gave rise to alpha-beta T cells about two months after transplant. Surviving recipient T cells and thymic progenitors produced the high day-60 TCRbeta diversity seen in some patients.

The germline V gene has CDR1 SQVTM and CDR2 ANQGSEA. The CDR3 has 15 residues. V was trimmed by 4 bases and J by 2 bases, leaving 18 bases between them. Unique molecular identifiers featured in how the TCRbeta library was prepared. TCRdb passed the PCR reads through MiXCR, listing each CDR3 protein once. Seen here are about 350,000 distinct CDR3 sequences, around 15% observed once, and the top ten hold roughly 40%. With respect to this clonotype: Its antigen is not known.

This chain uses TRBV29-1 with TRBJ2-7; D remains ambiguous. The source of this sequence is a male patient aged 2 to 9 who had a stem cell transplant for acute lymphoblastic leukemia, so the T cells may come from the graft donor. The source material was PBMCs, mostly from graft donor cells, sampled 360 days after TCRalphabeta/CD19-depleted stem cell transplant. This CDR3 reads CSVALIDTTPYEQYF. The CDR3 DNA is TGCAGCGTTGCTCTCATTGACACGACGCCCTACGAGCAGTACTTC.